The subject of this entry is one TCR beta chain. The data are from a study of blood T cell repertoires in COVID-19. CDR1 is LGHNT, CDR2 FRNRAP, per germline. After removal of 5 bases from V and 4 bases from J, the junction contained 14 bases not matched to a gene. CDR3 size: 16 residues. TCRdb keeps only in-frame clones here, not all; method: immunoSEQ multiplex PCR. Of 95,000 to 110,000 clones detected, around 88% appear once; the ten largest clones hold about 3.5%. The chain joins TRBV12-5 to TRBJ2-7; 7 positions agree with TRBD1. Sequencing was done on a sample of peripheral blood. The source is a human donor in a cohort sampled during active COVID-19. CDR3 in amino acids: CASGPRTGASLYEQYF. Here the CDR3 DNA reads TGTGCTAGTGGTCCCCGGACAGGTGCCTCGCTGTACGAGCAGTACTTC.